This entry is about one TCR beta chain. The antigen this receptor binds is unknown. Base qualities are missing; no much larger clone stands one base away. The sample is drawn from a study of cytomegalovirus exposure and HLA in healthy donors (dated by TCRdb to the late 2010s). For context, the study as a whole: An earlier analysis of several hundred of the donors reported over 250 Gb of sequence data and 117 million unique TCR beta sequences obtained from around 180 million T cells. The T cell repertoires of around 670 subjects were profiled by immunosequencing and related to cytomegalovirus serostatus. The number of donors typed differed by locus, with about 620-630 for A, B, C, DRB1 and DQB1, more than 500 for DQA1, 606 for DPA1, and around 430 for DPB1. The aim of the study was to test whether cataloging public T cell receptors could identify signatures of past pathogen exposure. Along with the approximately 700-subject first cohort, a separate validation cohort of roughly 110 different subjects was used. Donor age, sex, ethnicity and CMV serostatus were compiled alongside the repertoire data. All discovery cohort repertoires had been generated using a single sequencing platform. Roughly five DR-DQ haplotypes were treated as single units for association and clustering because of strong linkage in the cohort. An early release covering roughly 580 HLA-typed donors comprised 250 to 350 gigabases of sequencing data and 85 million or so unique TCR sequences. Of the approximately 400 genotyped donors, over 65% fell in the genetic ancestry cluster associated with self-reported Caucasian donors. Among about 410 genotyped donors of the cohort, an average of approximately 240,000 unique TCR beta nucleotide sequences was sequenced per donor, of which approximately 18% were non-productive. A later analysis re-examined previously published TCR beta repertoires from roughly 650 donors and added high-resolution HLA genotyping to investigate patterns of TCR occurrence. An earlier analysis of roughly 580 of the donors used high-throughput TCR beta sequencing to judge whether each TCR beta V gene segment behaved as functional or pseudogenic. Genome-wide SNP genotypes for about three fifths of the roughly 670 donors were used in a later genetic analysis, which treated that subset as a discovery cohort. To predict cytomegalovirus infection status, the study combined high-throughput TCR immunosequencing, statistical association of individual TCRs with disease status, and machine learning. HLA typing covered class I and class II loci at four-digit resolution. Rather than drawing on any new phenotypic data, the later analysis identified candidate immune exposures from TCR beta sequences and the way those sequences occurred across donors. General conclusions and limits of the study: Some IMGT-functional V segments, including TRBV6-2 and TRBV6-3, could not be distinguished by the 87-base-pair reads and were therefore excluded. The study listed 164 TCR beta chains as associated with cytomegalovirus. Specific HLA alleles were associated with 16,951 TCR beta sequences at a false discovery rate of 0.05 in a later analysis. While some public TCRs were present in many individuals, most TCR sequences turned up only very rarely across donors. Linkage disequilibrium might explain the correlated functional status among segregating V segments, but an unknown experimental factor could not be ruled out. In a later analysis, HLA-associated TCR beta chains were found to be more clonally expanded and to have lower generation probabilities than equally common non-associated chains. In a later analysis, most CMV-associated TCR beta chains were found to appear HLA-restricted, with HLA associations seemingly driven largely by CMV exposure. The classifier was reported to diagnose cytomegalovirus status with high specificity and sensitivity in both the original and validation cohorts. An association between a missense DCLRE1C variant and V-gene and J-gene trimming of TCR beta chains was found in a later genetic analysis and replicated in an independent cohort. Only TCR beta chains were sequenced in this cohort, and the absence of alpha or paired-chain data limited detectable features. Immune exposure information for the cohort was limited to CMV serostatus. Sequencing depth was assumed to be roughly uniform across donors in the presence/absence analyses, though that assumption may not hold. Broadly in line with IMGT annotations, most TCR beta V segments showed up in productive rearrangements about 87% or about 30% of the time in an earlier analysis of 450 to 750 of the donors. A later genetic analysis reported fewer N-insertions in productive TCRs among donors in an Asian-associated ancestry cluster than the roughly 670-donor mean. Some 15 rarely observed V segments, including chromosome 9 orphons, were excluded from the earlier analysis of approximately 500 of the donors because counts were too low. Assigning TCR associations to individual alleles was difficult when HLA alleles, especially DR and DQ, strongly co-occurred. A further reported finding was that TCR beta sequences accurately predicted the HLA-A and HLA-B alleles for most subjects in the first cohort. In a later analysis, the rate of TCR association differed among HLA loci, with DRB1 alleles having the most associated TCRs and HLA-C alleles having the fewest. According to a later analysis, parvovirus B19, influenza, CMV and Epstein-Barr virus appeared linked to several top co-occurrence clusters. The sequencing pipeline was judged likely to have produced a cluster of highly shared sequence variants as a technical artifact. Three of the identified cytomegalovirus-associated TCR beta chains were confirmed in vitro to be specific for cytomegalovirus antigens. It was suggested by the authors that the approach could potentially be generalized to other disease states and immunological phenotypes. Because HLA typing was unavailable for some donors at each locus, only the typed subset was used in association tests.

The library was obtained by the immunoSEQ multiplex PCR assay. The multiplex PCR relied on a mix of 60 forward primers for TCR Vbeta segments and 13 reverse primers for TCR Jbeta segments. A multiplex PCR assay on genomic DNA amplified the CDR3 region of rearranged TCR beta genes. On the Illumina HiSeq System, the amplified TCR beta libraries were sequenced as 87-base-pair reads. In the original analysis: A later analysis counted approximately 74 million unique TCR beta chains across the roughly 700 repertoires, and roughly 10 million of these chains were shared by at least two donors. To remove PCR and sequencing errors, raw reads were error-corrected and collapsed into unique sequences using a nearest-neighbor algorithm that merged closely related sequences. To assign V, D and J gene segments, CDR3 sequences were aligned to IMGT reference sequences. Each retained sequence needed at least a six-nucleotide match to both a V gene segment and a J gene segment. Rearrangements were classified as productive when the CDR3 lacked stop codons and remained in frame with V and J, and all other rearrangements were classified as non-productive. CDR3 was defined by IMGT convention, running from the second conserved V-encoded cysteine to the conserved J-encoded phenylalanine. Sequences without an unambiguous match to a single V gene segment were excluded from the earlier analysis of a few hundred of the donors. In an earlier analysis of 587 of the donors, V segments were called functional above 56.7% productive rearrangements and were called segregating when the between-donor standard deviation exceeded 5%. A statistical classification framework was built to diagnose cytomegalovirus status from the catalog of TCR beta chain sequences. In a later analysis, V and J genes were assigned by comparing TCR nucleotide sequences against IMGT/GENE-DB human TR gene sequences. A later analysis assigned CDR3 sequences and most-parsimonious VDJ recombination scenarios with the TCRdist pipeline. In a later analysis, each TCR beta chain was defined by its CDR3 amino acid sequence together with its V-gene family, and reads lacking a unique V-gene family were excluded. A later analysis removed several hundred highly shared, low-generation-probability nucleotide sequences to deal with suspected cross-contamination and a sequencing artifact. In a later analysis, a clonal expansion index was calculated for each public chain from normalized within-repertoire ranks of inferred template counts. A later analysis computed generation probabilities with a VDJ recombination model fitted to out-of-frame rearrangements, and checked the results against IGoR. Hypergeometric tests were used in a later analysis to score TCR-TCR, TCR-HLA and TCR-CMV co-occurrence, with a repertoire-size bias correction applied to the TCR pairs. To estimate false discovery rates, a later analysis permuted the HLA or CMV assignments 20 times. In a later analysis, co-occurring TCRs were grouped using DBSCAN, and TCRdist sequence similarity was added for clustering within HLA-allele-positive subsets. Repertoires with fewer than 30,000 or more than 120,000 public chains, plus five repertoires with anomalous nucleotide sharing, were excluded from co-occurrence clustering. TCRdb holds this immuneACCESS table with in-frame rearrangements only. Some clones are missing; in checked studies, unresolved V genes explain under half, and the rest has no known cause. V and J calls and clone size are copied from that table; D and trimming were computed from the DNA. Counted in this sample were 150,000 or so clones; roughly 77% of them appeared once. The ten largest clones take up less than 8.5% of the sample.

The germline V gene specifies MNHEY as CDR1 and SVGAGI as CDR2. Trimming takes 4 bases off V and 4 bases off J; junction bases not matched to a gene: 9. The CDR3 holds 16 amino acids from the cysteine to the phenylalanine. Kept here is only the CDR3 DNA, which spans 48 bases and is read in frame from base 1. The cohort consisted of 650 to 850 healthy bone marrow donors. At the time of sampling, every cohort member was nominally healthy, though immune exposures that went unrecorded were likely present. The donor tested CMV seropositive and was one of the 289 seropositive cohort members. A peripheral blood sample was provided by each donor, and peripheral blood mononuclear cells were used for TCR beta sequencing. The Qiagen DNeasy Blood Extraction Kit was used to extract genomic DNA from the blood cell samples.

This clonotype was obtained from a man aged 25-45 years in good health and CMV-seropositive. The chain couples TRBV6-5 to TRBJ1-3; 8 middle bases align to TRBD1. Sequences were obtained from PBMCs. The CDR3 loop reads CASSSRTGRAGNTIYF. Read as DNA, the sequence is TGTGCCAGCAGTTCTAGGACAGGGCGAGCGGGAAACACCATATATTTT.